Below, one T cell receptor (beta chain) is given with its context. This record belongs to a study of shared clonotypes between healthy human individuals. Germline-derived CDR1 and CDR2 are LNHNV and YYDKDF (reference sequence). The CDR3 has 15 amino acids. The germline V and J ends were trimmed by 0 bases and 4 bases, with 12 bases remaining between them. The protocol was immunoSEQ multiplex PCR, while the TCRdb copy is restricted to in-frame clones and leaves out a portion. The data show fewer than 850,000 clones, about 92% seen once. This chain uses TRBV15 with TRBJ1-2, with a possible D match to TRBD1 (6 bases). This TCR derives from a man younger than 30 in good health. Some clones in this sample may be carry-over from other donors' samples. The sample consisted of memory CD8+ T cells from PBMCs. As to subset: CD45RO+ cells pooled with CCR7-negative TemRA cells. CDR3 sequence (DNA): TGTGCCACCAGCAGAGATCTCAGGGACACCTATGGCTACACCTTC. Its translation: CATSRDLRDTYGYTF.